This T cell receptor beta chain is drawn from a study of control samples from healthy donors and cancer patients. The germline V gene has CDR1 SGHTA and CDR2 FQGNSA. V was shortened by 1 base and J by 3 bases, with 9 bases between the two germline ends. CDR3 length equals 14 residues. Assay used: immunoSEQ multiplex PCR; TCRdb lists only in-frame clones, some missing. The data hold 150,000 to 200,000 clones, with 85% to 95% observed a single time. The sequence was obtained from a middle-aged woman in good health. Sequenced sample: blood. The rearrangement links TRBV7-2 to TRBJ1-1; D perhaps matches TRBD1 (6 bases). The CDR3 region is CASSLVSGDTEAFF. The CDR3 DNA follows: TGTGCCAGCAGCTTAGTCTCAGGGGACACTGAAGCTTTCTTT.